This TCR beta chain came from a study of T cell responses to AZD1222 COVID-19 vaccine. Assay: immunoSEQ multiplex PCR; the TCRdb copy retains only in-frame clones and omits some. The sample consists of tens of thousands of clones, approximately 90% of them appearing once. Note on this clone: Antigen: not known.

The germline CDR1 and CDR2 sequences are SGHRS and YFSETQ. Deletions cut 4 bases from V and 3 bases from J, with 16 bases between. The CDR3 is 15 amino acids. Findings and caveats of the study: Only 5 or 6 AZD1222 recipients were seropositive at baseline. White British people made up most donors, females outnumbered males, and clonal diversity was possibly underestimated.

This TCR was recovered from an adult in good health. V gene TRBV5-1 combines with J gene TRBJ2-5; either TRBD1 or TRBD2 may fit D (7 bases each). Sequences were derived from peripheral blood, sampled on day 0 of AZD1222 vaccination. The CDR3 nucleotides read TGCGCCAGCAGCGCCCGGGGAGGGGGCGAAGAGACCCAGTACTTC. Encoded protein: CASSARGGGEETQYF.